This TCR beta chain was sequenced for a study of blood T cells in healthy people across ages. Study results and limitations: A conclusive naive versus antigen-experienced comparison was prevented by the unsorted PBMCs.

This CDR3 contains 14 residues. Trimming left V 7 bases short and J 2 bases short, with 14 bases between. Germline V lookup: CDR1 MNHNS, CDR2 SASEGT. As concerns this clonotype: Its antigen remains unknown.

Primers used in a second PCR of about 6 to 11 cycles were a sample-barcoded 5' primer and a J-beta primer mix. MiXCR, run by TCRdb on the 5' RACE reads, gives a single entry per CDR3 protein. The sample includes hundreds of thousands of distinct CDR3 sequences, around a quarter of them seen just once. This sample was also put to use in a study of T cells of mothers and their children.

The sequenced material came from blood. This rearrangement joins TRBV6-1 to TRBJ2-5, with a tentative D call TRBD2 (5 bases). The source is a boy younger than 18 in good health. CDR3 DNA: TGTGCCAGCATCGAAGCGGCGCGTCAAGAGACCCAGTACTTC. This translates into CASIEAARQETQYF.